This record concerns one TCR beta chain sequence. Its antigen specificity is not known. Within one base of it there is no much larger clone, and no base qualities were kept. The sample comes from a study of CD8 T cell repertoires and HIV-1 epitope variants (dated by TCRdb to the early 2020s). About the investigation overall: T cells were stimulated in separate culture wells with each of twenty-five peptides representing autologous and known Gag and Nef epitope variants. An aliquot of 1M T cells was saved as an uncultured baseline condition, separate from the approximately 87 T cell cultures. Three Gag epitope families and Nef HW9 and YT9 were included among the tested epitopes. The control conditions were a CMV, EBV and flu peptide pool, the Ebola AY9 epitope as a negative control, and a well with no peptide. T cells were enriched with the EasySep Human T Cell Enrichment Kit and co-cultured with equal numbers of autologous T cell-negative cells as antigen-presenting cells. Cultures were maintained for about ten days in IMDM with gentamicin, and half-media changes adding IL-2, IL-7 and IL-15 were performed on days 3 and 7. A total of more than 80 T cell cultures were run, with each culture condition done in triplicate except for one peptide, which was done in duplicate.

The EasySep Human CD8+ T Cell Enrichment Kit was used on day 10 to isolate CD8+ T cells from every culture. The CDR3 sequence holds 15 residues, the cysteine and phenylalanine included. The kept DNA is CDR3 alone, 45 bases in frame from the first base. V loses 11 bases, J loses 0 bases, and the germline ends lie 17 bases apart. CDR1 and CDR2, looked up from the germline V gene (reference sequence), are MNHEY and SMNVEV. Sequencing of TCR beta CDR3 regions was performed at survey depth on the immunoSEQ platform. The QIAamp DNA micro kit was used to extract genomic DNA from every cultured and uncultured CD8+ T cell population. The study's own analysis went as follows. Any sample with under 5,000 productive reads was excluded, and this exclusion removed about 6.5% of the roughly 75 cultures stimulated with HIV peptides. A MANAFEST web app trimmed sequences to CDR3 and removed nonproductive sequences, CDR3s under 5 amino acids, and those not starting C or ending F/W. To count as antigen-specific, a clonotype had to be expanded in at least 2 of 3 replicates compared with the no-peptide control at FDR 0.01, and only within one epitope family. A frequency at least fivefold higher than in wells stimulated with peptides from other epitope families was additionally required for specific clonotypes. TCRdb retrieved this table from immuneACCESS and kept in-frame rearrangements only. Not all clones are present; in checked studies, unresolved V genes account for under half, and no reason is known for the remainder. V and J calls and clone size are given by that table; D and trimming were obtained from the DNA. This sample comprises under 100,000 clones, 60% to 80% of them detected only once. The ten top clones hold about 26% of the sample.

The full study reports these points: About five clonotypes recognized the Nef KF9 family and one clonotype recognized the HW9 family, while no responses to the TAALDMSHF plasma variant were seen. The study identified about 9 antigen-specific TCR beta clonotypes, 5 to 7 of which appeared to be cross-reactive for autologous or known escape epitope variants. The assay identified only TCR beta chains and indicated proliferation to antigen, not T cell function or cytokine profile.

Input material: uncultured baseline CD8+ T cells from peripheral blood mononuclear cells (PBMCs). The sequence links TRBV27 to TRBJ1-5; a tentative D call is TRBD1 (5 bases match). The source is a male donor with HIV. The CDR3 region reads CASAPGTHSNQPQHF. The DNA sequence reads TGTGCCTCCGCGCCGGGGACTCATAGCAATCAGCCCCAGCATTTT.